These 17 T cell receptor beta chains share one sample of origin, sequenced in a study of T-cell memory formation after mild COVID-19. Using its own MiXCR run on the 5' RACE reads, TCRdb lists one record per CDR3 protein. Among about 290,000 distinct CDR3 sequences listed, about 15% were seen once. Material: PBMCs or a T cell subset sorted from them (not recorded which). The receptors derive from a man aged 18 to 35 who had mild COVID-19 (a few samples of this study predate the infection). Cell type and time point are not known.

This clonotype was seen ten or more times. The V call is TRBV28, the J call TRBJ2-1; tentatively, D is TRBD2 (6 bases). CDR1 is MDHEN and CDR2 is SYDVKM in the germline V gene. The CDR3 totals 13 residues. The V gene lost 1 base and the J gene lost 8 bases, with 9 bases spanning the gap. CDR3 sequence (DNA): TGTGCCAGCAGTTTATCGTGGGGGGATGAGCAGTTCTTC. Protein product: CASSLSWGDEQFF.

Ten or more counts support this clonotype. The J gene is TRBJ2-2, the V gene TRBV27; D is unclear. The CDR3 is 15 residues long. V lost 5 bases, J lost 1 base, and 11 bases lay in between. CDR1 is MNHEY, CDR2 SMNVEV, per germline (reference sequence). The CDR3 nucleotides read TGTGCCAGCAGTCCCTTGGGCTTGAACACCGGGGAGCTGTTTTTT. As protein: CASSPLGLNTGELFF.

V usage is TRBV7-3 and J usage is TRBJ2-2; 9 bases agree with TRBD1. Unmatched junction bases numbered 4, after V lost 8 bases and J lost 6 bases. There are 13 residues in the CDR3. Germline assignment: CDR1 SGHTA and CDR2 FQGTGA. CDR3 in DNA: TGTGCCAGCGCCGGACAGGGGTCCGGGGAGCTGTTTTTT. This sequence encodes CASAGQGSGELFF.

This clonotype has more than one count but fewer than ten. The rearrangement uses TRBV5-1 and TRBJ1-5, with D uncertain. Germline V lookup: CDR1 SGHRS, CDR2 YFSETQ. The V and J ends lost 4 bases and 6 bases respectively, with 14 bases between them. This CDR3 has 14 amino acids. This CDR3 is CASSPAEAGQPQHF. In DNA form, the CDR3 reads TGCGCCAGCAGCCCGGCAGAAGCTGGTCAGCCCCAGCATTTT. The variable domain in full, completed from reference TRBV5-1 and TRBJ1-5, reads KAGVTQTPRYLIKTRGQQVTLSCSPISGHRSVSWYQQTPGQGLQFLFEYFSETQRNKGNFPGRFSGRQFSNSRSEMNVSTLELGDSALYLCASSPAEAGQPQHFGDGTRLSIL.

The rearrangement joins TRBV4-3 to TRBJ2-3; weak D call: TRBD2 (5 bases). V was cut by 0 bases and J by 6 bases, with 13 bases left in between. CDR1 is LGHNA and CDR2 is YSLEER in the germline V gene. This CDR3 region has 15 residues. The CDR3 sequence is CASSQDTGSGDTQYF. The DNA for the CDR3 is TGCGCCAGCAGCCAAGATACGGGGTCGGGGGATACGCAGTATTTT.

In nucleotides, the CDR3 is TGTGCCAGCAGCCACGGGACTAGCGGCTACGAGCAGTACTTC. The encoded protein is CASSHGTSGYEQYF. The chain recombines TRBV28 with TRBJ2-7, with 11 positions matching TRBD2. The trim removed 6 bases at V and 3 bases at J, leaving 4 bases unmatched. This CDR3 has 14 amino acids. Germline V gene lookup returns CDR1 MDHEN and CDR2 SYDVKM.

This clonotype was counted only a few times. J is TRBJ1-1 and V is TRBV20-1, with TRBD1 identical over 11 bases. The germline gives CDR1 DFQATT, CDR2 SNEGSKA (reference sequence). The CDR3 runs 13 residues. V shed 6 bases, J shed 4 bases, and the junction held 4 bases outside the gene matches. The CDR3 spells CSADRGQFTEAFF. The DNA of the CDR3 is TGCAGTGCGGACAGGGGGCAATTCACTGAAGCTTTCTTT.

This sequence joins TRBV29-1 and TRBJ2-2; D is uncertain. CDR1 is SQVTM, CDR2 ANQGSEA, per germline. The V end lost 6 bases, the J end lost 8 bases, and 7 bases lay between the germline ends. This CDR3 spans 10 amino acids. The CDR3 nucleotides are TGCAGCGTCCTCTTGGGGGAGCTGTTTTTT. Translation: CSVLLGELFF.

The chain joins TRBV4-3 to TRBJ1-1, with 9 nucleotides matching TRBD1. With V trimmed by 3 bases and J by 3 bases, 5 bases remained unmatched. In germline, CDR1 is LGHNA, CDR2 YSLEER. CDR3 length: 15 amino acids. The CDR3 here is CASSQARQGDTEAFF. CDR3 DNA: TGCGCCAGCAGCCAGGCTCGACAGGGGGACACTGAAGCTTTCTTT.

The rearrangement links TRBV12-3 or TRBV12-4 to TRBJ1-1; D is uncertain. This CDR3 spans 14 amino acids. With 6 bases removed from V and 0 bases from J, the gap between germline ends came to 11 bases. The CDR3 region is CASSSMVLNTEAFF. CDR3 sequence (DNA): TGTGCCAGCAGCTCCATGGTCCTGAACACTGAAGCTTTCTTT.

This chain links TRBV7-8 with TRBJ2-3, with TRBD1 identical over 9 bases. Germline CDR1 and CDR2: SGHVS and FQNEAQ. The CDR3 totals 18 residues. V lost 2 bases to trimming and J lost 1 base; unmatched junction nucleotides: 10. In DNA, the CDR3 is TGTGCCAGCAGCTTAAGACAGGGGGGGGCTTCGGGCACAGATACGCAGTATTTT. Translated: CASSLRQGGASGTDTQYF.

J is TRBJ2-7 and V is TRBV7-9; TRBD2 agrees at 7 bases. V gave up 6 bases and J gave up 1 base; unmatched junction bases: 12. Germline V lookup: CDR1 SEHNR, CDR2 FQNEAQ (reference sequence). CDR3 size: 16 residues. The CDR3 nucleotides read TGTGCCAGCAGTTCGGGGTTTCAGGGAGGGTCCTACGAGCAGTACGTC. The encoded protein is CASSSGFQGGSYEQYV.

In its sample, this clonotype was seen many times. V usage is TRBV5-1 and J usage is TRBJ2-1; D perhaps matches TRBD1 (6 bases). This CDR3 region has 12 residues. V gave up 4 bases and J gave up 9 bases, with 11 bases separating them. Germline V lookup: CDR1 SGHRS, CDR2 YFSETQ. CDR3 residues: CASSPVGGEQFF. Here the CDR3 DNA reads TGCGCCAGCAGCCCTGTAGGGGGTGAGCAGTTCTTC.

The table lists this clonotype with a few counts. The chain links TRBV12-3 or TRBV12-4 to TRBJ1-1; D is ambiguous. CDR3 length: 16 amino acids. V shed 3 bases and J shed 6 bases, with 20 bases lying between them. The CDR3 protein is CASSFRLGSRGAEAFF. The CDR3 DNA reads TGTGCCAGCAGTTTCCGGCTCGGCAGCCGGGGTGCTGAAGCTTTCTTT.

This chain links TRBV9 with TRBJ1-6; D ambiguous. Germline V gene lookup returns CDR1 SGDLS and CDR2 YYNGEE. The V end lost 4 bases, the J end lost 7 bases, and 18 bases lay between the germline ends. There are 16 residues in the CDR3. CDR3: CASSPRLEGWNSPLHF. The CDR3 nucleotides are TGTGCCAGCAGCCCCCGGTTGGAGGGTTGGAATTCACCCCTCCACTTT.

This clonotype has just a few counts. The V and J genes are TRBV4-1 and TRBJ2-3, with D unresolved. This CDR3 comprises 14 residues. V was trimmed by 4 bases and J by 4 bases, leaving 12 bases between them. Per germline, CDR1 MGHRA and CDR2 YSYEKL. This CDR3 is CASSPGIGPDTQYF. CDR3 DNA sequence: TGCGCCAGCAGCCCGGGCATTGGTCCAGATACGCAGTATTTT.

This clonotype was found a few times. The chain recombines TRBV20-1 with TRBJ2-3; 8 bases are a match to TRBD2. Germline CDR1 is DFQATT and CDR2 is SNEGSKA (reference sequence). CDR3 length: 15 residues. Trimming removed 4 bases from V and 1 base from J; junction bases left unmatched: 7. In DNA form, the CDR3 reads TGCAGTGCTAAGCCTAGCGGGCGGGGCACAGATACGCAGTATTTT. This translates into CSAKPSGRGTDTQYF.